The next 3 T cell receptor beta chains were all read from a single sample in a study of T cells of healthy individuals. Via MiXCR, TCRdb re-called the 5' RACE reads, giving one row per CDR3 protein. The sample has some 82,000 distinct CDR3 sequences; more than 4.5% are singletons. These receptors came from a female donor in good health.

This clonotype has at least ten counts. The CDR3 here is CASSYGQAVDEQYF. CDR3 coding DNA: TGTGCCAGCAGTTACGGACAGGCGGTCGACGAGCAGTACTTC. The chain is built from TRBV6-6 and TRBJ2-7, with TRBD1 matching 7 bases. CDR3 size: 14 residues. With V trimmed by 2 bases and J by 5 bases, 6 bases remained unmatched. The germline gives CDR1 MNHNY, CDR2 SVGAGI (reference sequence).

The table lists this clonotype with many counts. The chain employs TRBV7-2 and TRBJ2-3; D is ambiguous. The CDR3 is 14 amino acids. Trimming pared 2 bases from V and 3 bases from J, leaving 9 bases between. Germline loops: CDR1 SGHTA, CDR2 FQGNSA. The CDR3 nucleotides read TGTGCCAGCAGCTTAAGGGTCGAGACAGATACGCAGTATTTT. Residues: CASSLRVETDTQYF.

Ten or more counts support this clonotype. This chain joins TRBV4-2 and TRBJ2-7; D not certain. Germline CDR1 and CDR2: LGHNA and YNFKEQ. V dropped 0 bases and J dropped 3 bases, with 12 bases sitting between them. This CDR3 is built from 15 residues. DNA of the CDR3: TGTGCCAGCAGCCAAGAGCCTGACCCTTACTACGAGCAGTACTTC. Translating it yields CASSQEPDPYYEQYF.